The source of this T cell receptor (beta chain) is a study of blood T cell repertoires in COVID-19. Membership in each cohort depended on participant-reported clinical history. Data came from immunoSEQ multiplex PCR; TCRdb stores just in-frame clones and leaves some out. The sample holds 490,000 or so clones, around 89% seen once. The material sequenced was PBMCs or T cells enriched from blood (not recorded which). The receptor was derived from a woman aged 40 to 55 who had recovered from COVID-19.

CDR3 sequence: CASSLAGREVRADTQYF. In nucleotides, the CDR3 is TGTGCCAGCAGCCTGGCCGGGCGGGAGGTGAGGGCAGATACGCAGTATTTT. The J gene is TRBJ2-3, the V gene TRBV2; 8 bases map to TRBD2. The CDR3 is made up of 17 amino acids. Germline CDR1 is SNHLY and CDR2 is FYNNEI. V shed 6 bases, J shed 4 bases, and the junction held 15 bases outside the gene matches.